This T cell receptor beta chain was sequenced for a study of blood T cell repertoires in COVID-19. Assay: immunoSEQ multiplex PCR; the TCRdb copy retains only in-frame clones and omits some. The table records just under 90,000 clones, roughly 90% of them present only once. The germline CDR1 and CDR2 sequences are LGHNA and YSLEER. The CDR3 consists of 14 residues. Trimming cost V 4 bases and J 5 bases, with 13 bases left between them. This clonotype was obtained from a woman over 75 with acute or convalescent COVID-19. Sequenced input: peripheral blood. The J gene is TRBJ2-3, the V gene TRBV4-3, with D possibly TRBD2 on 5 matching bases. CDR3 bases: TGCGCCAGCAGCCCCCTTTCGGCGGGAGATACGCAGTATTTT. Translating it yields CASSPLSAGDTQYF.